What follows are 9 T cell receptor beta chains derived from one specimen sequenced in a study of blood T cell repertoires in COVID-19. Profiled with immunoSEQ multiplex PCR; TCRdb holds only in-frame clones, not every one. The sample consists of 250,000 to 300,000 clones, approximately 91% of them appearing once. Sequencing was done on a sample of PBMCs or T cells enriched from blood (not recorded which). The receptors were gathered from a woman aged 40 to 55 with acute COVID-19.

This chain joins TRBV11-2 and TRBJ2-6; D might be TRBD1 (6 bases). From germline, CDR1 is SGHAT and CDR2 FQNNGV. The length of the CDR3 is 15 residues. V lost 4 bases and J 2 bases, leaving 9 bases between the germline ends. The CDR3 DNA reads as TGTGCCAGCAGCTCACAGGGAGCTGGGGCCAACGTCCTGACTTTC. It codes for CASSSQGAGANVLTF.

The chain links TRBV6-5 to TRBJ2-3; 8 bases agree with TRBD2. Germline CDR1 and CDR2: MNHEY and SVGAGI. The CDR3 is made up of 15 amino acids. The V gene end was trimmed by 5 bases and the J gene end by 4 bases; junction bases not matched to a gene: 8. In DNA, the CDR3 is TGTGCCAGCAGTCCCCAAGCGGGAGTGGCAGATACGCAGTATTTT. Protein sequence: CASSPQAGVADTQYF.

The chain links TRBV5-1 to TRBJ2-3; 11 positions match TRBD2. This CDR3 has 16 amino acids. J gave up 1 base and V 0 bases, and 1 base lay outside the gene matches. In germline, CDR1 is SGHRS, CDR2 YFSETQ. CDR3 sequence: CASSLGGLAGTDTQYF. CDR3 bases: TGCGCCAGCAGCTTGGGGGGACTAGCGGGCACAGATACGCAGTATTTT.

The chain recombines TRBV28 with TRBJ2-5; D ambiguous. The V gene lost 3 bases and the J gene lost 7 bases, with 12 bases spanning the gap. The CDR3 extends over 13 amino acids. CDR1 is MDHEN, CDR2 SYDVKM, per germline. For the CDR3, the DNA is TGTGCCAGCAGTTTGTCCTCGTACTGGACCCAGTACTTC. Amino acid sequence: CASSLSSYWTQYF.

The V call is TRBV15, the J call TRBJ2-5, with D perhaps TRBD1 (5 bases). V was clipped by 3 bases and J by 1 base, with 6 bases between them. Per germline, CDR1 LNHNV and CDR2 YYDKDF (reference sequence). This CDR3 is built from 13 residues. CDR3 nucleotides: TGTGCCACCAGCAGGGGGCCCCAAGAGACCCAGTACTTC. Translating it yields CATSRGPQETQYF.

The chain carries TRBV19 and TRBJ1-2; the D is unclear. The CDR3 spans 12 residues. V lost 5 bases and J lost 3, with 7 bases in between. CDR1 and CDR2 (germline): LNHDA, SQIVND (reference sequence). DNA for the CDR3: TGTGCCAGTAGTCGGAGGGACTATGGCTACACCTTC. Translating gives CASSRRDYGYTF.

V is TRBV19 and J is TRBJ2-7, with 7 bases that match TRBD2. The CDR3 has 15 amino acids. The V gene's germline CDR1 is LNHDA and CDR2 SQIVND (reference sequence). J was trimmed by 3 bases and V by 5 bases; bases with no gene match: 10. The CDR3 here is CASSASGINLYEQYF. The CDR3 bases are TGTGCCAGTAGTGCCAGCGGGATAAATCTCTACGAGCAGTACTTC. Based on the CDR3 plus reference TRBV19 and TRBJ2-7, the full variable domain is DGGITQSPKYLFRKEGQNVTLSCEQNLNHDAMYWYRQDPGQGLRLIYYSQIVNDFQKGDIAEGYSVSREKKESFPLTVTSAQKNPTAFYLCASSASGINLYEQYFGPGTRLTVT.

The chain uses TRBV19 and TRBJ1-5; D remains ambiguous. This CDR3 spans 15 amino acids. Trimming left V 3 bases short and J 1 base short, with 10 bases between. The V gene's germline CDR1 is LNHDA and CDR2 SQIVND (reference sequence). For the CDR3, the DNA is TGTGCCAGTAGTATGAAAGGAGGGAGCAATCAGCCCCAGCATTTT. Protein: CASSMKGGSNQPQHF.

J is TRBJ2-2 and V is TRBV4-3, with 8 bases that match TRBD1. The germline CDR1 and CDR2 sequences are LGHNA and YSLEER. The CDR3 sequence is 17 residues long. V lost 1 base to trimming and J lost 2 bases; unmatched junction nucleotides: 6. The CDR3 coding sequence is TGCGCCAGCAGCCAAGGGGGCCAGGGGGCCAACACCGGGGAGCTGTTTTTT. Protein product: CASSQGGQGANTGELFF.